This T cell receptor beta chain was retrieved from a study of regulatory T cells in long-lasting Graves disease. This clonotype has ten or more counts. Through Arm-PCR of CDR3 regions and iRepertoire HTBI primers, TCR beta libraries were built. One entry per CDR3 protein, called by TCRdb with MiXCR from the multiplex PCR reads. The sample lists roughly 260,000 distinct CDR3 sequences, around 18% seen once, with less than 15% in the top ten. Time point noted: newly diagnosed GD, antithyroid drugs for less than 3 months. There was RNA extracted from PBMCs, and the TCR library was made from it. These same data were also listed under a study on T cells in Graves' hyperthyroidism and ophthalmopathy. That work states: A set of HTBI primers served as the primers for a first-round RT-PCR of the TCR CDR3.

The sequence derives from a woman aged 25 to 39 with Graves disease. The sequences come from peripheral blood mononuclear cells (PBMCs), collected at new diagnosis, from a patient treated with antithyroid drugs.

As DNA, the CDR3 is TGTGCCAGCAGTTACACAGGGGGGCGCTTGCCCGTCTCTGGAAACACCATATATTTT. Encoded protein: CASSYTGGRLPVSGNTIYF. V is TRBV7-9 and J is TRBJ1-3; 8 bases match TRBD1. The CDR3 spans 19 residues. CDR1 and CDR2 from the germline V gene are SEHNR and FQNEAQ (reference sequence). With V trimmed by 6 bases and J by 0 bases, 16 bases remained unmatched.